The T cell receptor (beta chain) under discussion was sequenced for a study of cytomegalovirus exposure and HLA in healthy donors. Study results and limitations: In a later analysis, across HLA loci, associated TCR counts were highest for DRB1, lowest for HLA-C. In a later analysis, V- and J-gene trimming of beta chains associated with a DCLRE1C missense variant, replicated independently. An assumption of roughly uniform sequencing depth across donors underlay the presence/absence analyses.

As regards this clone: Its target is not known.

This CDR3 has 13 amino acids. CDR1 and CDR2 from the germline V gene are MNHEY and SMNVEV (reference sequence). V lost 6 bases to trimming and J lost 6 bases; unmatched junction nucleotides: 3. Primers included in the PCR were 60 Vbeta and 13 Jbeta primers. The protocol was immunoSEQ multiplex PCR, while the TCRdb copy is restricted to in-frame clones and leaves out a portion. The sample has approximately 88,000 clones, under 80% seen once. The V gene is TRBV27, the J gene TRBJ1-5; 9 bases agree with TRBD1. The specimen sequenced was PBMCs. The TCR was taken from a male donor in good health and CMV-seronegative. CDR3 in DNA: TGTGCCAGCAGCCCGGACAGGGGTCAGCCCCAGCATTTT. Its translation: CASSPDRGQPQHF.